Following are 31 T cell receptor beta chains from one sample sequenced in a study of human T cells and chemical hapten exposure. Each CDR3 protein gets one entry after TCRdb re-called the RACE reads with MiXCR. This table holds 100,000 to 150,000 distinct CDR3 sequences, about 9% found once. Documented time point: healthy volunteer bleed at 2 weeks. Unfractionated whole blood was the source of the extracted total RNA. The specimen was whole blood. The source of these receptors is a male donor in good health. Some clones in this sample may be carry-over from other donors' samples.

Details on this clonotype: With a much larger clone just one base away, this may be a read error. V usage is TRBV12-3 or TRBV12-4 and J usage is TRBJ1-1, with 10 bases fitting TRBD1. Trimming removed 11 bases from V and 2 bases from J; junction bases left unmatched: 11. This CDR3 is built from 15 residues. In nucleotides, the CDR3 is TGTGCCGGCAACTCCGGGGACAGGGGTAACACTGAAGCTTTCTTT. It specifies CAGNSGDRGNTEAFF.

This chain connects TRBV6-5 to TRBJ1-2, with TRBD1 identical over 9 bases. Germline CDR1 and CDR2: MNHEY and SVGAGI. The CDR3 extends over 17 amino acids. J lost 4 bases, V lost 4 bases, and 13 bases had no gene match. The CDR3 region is CASSFTSTGGGGYGYTF. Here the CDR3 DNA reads TGTGCCAGCAGTTTTACCTCTACAGGGGGCGGAGGCTATGGCTACACCTTC.

CDR3 residues: CAWSAGRGPPSSGANVLTF. The CDR3 bases are TGTGCCTGGAGTGCCGGGCGGGGACCGCCGAGCTCTGGGGCCAACGTCCTGACTTTC. The V call is TRBV30, the J call TRBJ2-6; possible D gene TRBD2, 6 bases. CDR1 and CDR2 from the germline V gene are GTSNPN and SVGIG (reference sequence). V gave up 1 base and J gave up 0 bases, with 19 bases separating them. The CDR3 length is 19 residues.

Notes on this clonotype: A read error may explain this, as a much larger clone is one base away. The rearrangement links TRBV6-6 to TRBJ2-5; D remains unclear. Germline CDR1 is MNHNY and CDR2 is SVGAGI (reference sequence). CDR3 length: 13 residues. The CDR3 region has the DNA TGTGCCAGCAGCCCCTCACGGCAAGAGACCCAGAACTTC. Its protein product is CASSPSRQETQNF.

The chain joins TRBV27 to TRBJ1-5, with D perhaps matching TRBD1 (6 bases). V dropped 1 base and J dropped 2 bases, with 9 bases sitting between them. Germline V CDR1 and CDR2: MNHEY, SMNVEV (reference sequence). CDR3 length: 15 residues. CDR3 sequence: CASSLLGGGNQPQHF. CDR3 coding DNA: TGTGCCAGCAGTTTATTAGGGGGTGGCAATCAGCCCCAGCATTTT.

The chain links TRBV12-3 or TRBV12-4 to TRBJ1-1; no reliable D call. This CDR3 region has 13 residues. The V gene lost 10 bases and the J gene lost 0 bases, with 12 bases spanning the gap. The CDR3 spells CATHDRLNTEAFF. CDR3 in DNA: TGTGCCACCCATGACCGGTTGAACACTGAAGCTTTCTTT.

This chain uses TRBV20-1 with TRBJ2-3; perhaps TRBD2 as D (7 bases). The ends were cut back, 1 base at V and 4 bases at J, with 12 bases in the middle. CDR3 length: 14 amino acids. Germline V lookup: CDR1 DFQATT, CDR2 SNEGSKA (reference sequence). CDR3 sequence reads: CSARGGGGADTQYF. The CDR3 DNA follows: TGCAGTGCTAGAGGTGGGGGGGGCGCAGATACGCAGTATTTT.

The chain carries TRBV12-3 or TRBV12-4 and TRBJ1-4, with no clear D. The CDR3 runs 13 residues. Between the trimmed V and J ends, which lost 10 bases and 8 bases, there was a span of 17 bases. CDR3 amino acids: CATTIRASEKLFF. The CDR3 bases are TGTGCCACCACCATTAGGGCTTCGGAAAAACTGTTTTTT.

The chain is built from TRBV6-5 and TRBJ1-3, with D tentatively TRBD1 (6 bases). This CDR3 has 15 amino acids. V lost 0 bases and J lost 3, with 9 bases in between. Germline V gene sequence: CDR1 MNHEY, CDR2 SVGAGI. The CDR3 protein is CASSYSDRLGNTIYF. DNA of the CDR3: TGTGCCAGCAGTTACTCGGACAGACTTGGAAACACCATATATTTT.

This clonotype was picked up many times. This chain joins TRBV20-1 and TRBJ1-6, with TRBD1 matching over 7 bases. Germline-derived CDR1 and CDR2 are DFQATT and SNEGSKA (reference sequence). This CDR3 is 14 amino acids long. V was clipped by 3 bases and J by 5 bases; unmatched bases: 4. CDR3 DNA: TGCAGTGCTAGCTCCGGGACAGATAATTCACCCCTCCACTTT. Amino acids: CSASSGTDNSPLHF.

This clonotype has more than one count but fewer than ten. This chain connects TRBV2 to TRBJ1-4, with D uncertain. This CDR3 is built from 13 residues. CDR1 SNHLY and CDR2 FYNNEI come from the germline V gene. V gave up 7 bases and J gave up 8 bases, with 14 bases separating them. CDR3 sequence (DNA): TGTGCCAGCACCGCGATGCATAACGAAAAACTGTTTTTT. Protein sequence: CASTAMHNEKLFF.

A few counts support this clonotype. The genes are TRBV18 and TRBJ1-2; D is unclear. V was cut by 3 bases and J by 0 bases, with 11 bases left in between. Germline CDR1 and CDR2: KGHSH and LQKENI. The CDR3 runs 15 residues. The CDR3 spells CASSPLPSANYGYTF. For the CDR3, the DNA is TGTGCCAGCTCACCCCTGCCGTCTGCTAACTATGGCTACACCTTC.

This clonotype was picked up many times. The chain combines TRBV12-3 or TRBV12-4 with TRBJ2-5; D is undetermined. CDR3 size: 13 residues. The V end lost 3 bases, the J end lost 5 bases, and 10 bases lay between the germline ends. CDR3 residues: CASSFVGVETQYF. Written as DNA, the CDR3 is TGTGCCAGCAGTTTCGTTGGGGTGGAGACCCAGTACTTC.

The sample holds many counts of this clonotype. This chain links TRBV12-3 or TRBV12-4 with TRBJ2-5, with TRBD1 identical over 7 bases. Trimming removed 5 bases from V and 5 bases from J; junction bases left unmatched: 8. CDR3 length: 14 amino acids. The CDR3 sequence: CASSKQGNQETQYF. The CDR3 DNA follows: TGTGCCAGCAGTAAACAGGGGAATCAGGAGACCCAGTACTTC.

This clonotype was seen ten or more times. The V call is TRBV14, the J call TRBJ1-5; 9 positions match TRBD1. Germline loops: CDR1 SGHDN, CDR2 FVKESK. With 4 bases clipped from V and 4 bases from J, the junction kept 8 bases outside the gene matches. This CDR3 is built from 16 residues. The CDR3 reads CASSPGTGLSNQPQHF. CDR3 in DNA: TGTGCCAGCAGCCCAGGGACAGGGCTCTCTAATCAGCCCCAGCATTTT.

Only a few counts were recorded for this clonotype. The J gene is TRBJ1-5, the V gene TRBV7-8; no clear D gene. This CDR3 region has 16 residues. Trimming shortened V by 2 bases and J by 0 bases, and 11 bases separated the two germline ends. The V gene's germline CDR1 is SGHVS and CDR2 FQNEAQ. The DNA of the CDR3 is TGTGCCAGCAGCTTAACTCGGGGAATTAGCAATCAGCCCCAGCATTTT. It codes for CASSLTRGISNQPQHF.

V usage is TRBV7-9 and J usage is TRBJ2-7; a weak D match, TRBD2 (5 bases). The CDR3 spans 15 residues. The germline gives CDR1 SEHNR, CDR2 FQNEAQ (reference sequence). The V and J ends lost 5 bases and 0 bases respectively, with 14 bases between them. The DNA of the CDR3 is TGTGCCAGCAGCCACGCCGGGGTTCCCTCCTACGAGCAGTACTTC. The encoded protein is CASSHAGVPSYEQYF.

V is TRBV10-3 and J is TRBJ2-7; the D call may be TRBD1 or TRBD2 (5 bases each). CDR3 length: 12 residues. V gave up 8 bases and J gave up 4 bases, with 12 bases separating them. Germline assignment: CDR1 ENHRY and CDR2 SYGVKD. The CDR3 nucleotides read TGTGCCATCGGGTTCAGGGAGTACGAGCAGTACTTC. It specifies CAIGFREYEQYF.

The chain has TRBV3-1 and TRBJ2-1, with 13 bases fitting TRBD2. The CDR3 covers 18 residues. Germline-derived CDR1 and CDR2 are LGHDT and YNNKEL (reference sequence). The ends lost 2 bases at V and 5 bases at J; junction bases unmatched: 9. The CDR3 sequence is CASSQRTSGGRGHNEQFF. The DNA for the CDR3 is TGTGCCAGCAGCCAAAGGACTAGCGGGGGCCGAGGCCACAATGAGCAGTTCTTC.

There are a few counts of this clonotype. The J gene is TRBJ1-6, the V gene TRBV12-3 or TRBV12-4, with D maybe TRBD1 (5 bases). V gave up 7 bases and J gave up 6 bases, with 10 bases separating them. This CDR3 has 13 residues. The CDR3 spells CASNIGTNSPLHF. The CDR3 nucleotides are TGTGCCAGCAATATCGGGACTAATTCACCCCTCCACTTT.

The CDR3 region is CASQGGLQETQYF. DNA for the CDR3: TGTGCCAGCCAGGGGGGGCTACAAGAGACCCAGTACTTC. The chain has TRBV12-3 or TRBV12-4 and TRBJ2-5; D tentatively reads TRBD1 or TRBD2 (7 bases each). The CDR3 sequence is 13 residues long. V dropped 8 bases and J dropped 2 bases, with 12 bases sitting between them.

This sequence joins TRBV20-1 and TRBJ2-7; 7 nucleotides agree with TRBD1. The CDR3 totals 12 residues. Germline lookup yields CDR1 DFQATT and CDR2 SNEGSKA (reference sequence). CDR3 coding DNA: TGCAGCTACAGACAGGGTGCCTACGAGCAGTACTTC. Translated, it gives CSYRQGAYEQYF.

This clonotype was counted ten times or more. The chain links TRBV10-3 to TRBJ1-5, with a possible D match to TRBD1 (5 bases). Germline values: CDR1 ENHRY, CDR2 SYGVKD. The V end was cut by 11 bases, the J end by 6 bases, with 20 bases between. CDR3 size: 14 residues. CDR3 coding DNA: TGTGCCTCAAGAGATGTAGGGGCGGGTCAGCCCCAGCATTTT. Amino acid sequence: CASRDVGAGQPQHF.

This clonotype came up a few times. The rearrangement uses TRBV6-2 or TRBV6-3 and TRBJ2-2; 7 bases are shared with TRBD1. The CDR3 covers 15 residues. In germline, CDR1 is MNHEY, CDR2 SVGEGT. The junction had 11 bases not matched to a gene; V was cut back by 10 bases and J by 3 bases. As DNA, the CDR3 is TGTGCCACAAGAACGCGGACAGGTTACACCGGGGAGCTGTTTTTT. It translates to CATRTRTGYTGELFF.

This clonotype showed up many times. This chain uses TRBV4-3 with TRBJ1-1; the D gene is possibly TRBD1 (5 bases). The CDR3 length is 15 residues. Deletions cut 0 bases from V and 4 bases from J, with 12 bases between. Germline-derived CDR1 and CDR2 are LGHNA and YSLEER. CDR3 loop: CASSQDKGRSTEAFF. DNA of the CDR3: TGCGCCAGCAGCCAAGACAAGGGGAGGTCCACTGAAGCTTTCTTT.

The chain's CDR3 is CAISRAPETQYF. The CDR3 DNA is TGTGCCATCAGTCGAGCCCCCGAGACCCAGTACTTC. The chain combines TRBV10-3 with TRBJ2-5; D is unclear. The V gene's germline CDR1 is ENHRY and CDR2 SYGVKD. Trimming cost V 5 bases and J 5 bases, with 9 bases left between them. The CDR3 is 12 residues long.

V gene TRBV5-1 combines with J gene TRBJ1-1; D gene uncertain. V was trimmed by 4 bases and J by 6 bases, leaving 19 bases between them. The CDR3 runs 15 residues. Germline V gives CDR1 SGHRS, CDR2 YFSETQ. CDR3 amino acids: CASSAYGSPSAEAFF. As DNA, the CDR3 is TGCGCCAGCAGCGCCTATGGATCTCCGAGTGCTGAAGCTTTCTTT.

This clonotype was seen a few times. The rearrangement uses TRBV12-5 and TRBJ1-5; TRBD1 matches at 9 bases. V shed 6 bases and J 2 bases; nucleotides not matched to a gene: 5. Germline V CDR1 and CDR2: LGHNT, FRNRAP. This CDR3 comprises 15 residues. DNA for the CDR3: TGTGCTAGTGGGATGGACAGGGGTGGCAATCAGCCCCAGCATTTT. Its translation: CASGMDRGGNQPQHF. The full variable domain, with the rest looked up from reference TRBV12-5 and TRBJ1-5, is DARVTQTPRHKVTEMGQEVTMRCQPILGHNTVFWYRQTMMQGLELLAYFRNRAPLDDSGMPKDRFSAEMPDATLATLKIQPSEPRDSAVYFCASGMDRGGNQPQHFGDGTRLSIL.

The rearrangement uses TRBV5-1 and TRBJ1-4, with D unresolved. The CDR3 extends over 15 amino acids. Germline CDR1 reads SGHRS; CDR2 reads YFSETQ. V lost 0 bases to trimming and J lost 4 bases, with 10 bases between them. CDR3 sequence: CASSLEFGINEKLFF. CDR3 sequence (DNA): TGCGCCAGCAGCTTGGAATTCGGGATTAATGAAAAACTGTTTTTT.

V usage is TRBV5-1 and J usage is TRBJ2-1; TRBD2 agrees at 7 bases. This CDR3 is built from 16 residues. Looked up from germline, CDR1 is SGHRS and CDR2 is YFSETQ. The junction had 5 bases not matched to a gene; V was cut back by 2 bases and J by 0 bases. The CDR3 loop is CASSLQAGYSYNEQFF. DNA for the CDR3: TGCGCCAGCAGCTTACAAGCGGGGTACTCCTACAATGAGCAGTTCTTC.

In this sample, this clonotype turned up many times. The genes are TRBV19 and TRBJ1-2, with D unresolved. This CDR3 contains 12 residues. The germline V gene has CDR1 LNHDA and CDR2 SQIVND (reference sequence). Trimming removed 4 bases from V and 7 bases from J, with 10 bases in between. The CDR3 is CASSTRVGGYTF. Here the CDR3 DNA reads TGTGCCAGTAGTACAAGGGTTGGTGGCTACACCTTC.